Presented here are 7 T cell receptor beta chains from one specimen sequenced in a study of beta chain features in type 1 diabetes. TCRB transcripts that were expressed got sequenced, as all of the isolated RNA had been reverse transcribed. Sequenced by immunoSEQ multiplex PCR; TCRdb stores in-frame clones only, minus some. The sample lists 860,000 or so clones, roughly 17% occurring once. The sequenced sample was naive CD4+ T cells from blood. These receptors were taken from a woman between 18 and 29 years old in good health.

This clone was picked up a small number of times. The V and J genes are TRBV19 and TRBJ2-2; the match to TRBD2 covers 11 bases. The trim removed 8 bases at V and 1 base at J, leaving 15 bases unmatched. The CDR3 is made up of 19 amino acids. Germline V lookup: CDR1 LNHDA, CDR2 SQIVND (reference sequence). The chain's CDR3 is CASGTQGLADVGNTGELFF. The DNA for the CDR3 is TGTGCCAGTGGGACCCAGGGACTAGCGGACGTCGGGAACACCGGGGAGCTGTTTTTT.

This clone was counted a few times. At one end the junction does not follow the germline gene, possibly because of a read error. In DNA, the CDR3 is TGTGCTAGCAGCTTAGGGCTAGCGGGGCCGGGAGAGACCCAGTACTTC. Its protein is CASSLGLAGPGETQYF. The chain couples TRBV7-7 to TRBJ2-5; 9 bases align to TRBD2. The CDR3 length is 16 residues. Germline V gene data show CDR1 as SSHAT and CDR2 as FNYEAQ (reference sequence).

The gene calls are TRBV5-6 and TRBJ2-2, with 7 positions matching TRBD1. V dropped 4 bases and J dropped 5; count of bases not matched to a gene: 17. Germline CDR1 reads SGHDT; CDR2 reads YYEEEE. This CDR3 contains 18 residues. CDR3 coding DNA: TGTGCCAGCAGCCGCCGGGACAGTGGATTTTTAGGGACCGGGGAGCTGTTTTTT. As protein: CASSRRDSGFLGTGELFF.

This clone was counted a few times. This rearrangement joins TRBV19 to TRBJ2-2; 10 bases are shared with TRBD2. V was clipped by 6 bases and J by 4 bases; unmatched bases: 8. The CDR3 runs 16 residues. Germline V gives CDR1 LNHDA, CDR2 SQIVND (reference sequence). In DNA form, the CDR3 reads TGTGCCAGTAGAGGGGGGACTAGCGTTTCCACCGGGGAGCTGTTTTTT. This codes for CASRGGTSVSTGELFF. Full variable domain (outside the CDR3, taken from reference TRBV19 and TRBJ2-2): DGGITQSPKYLFRKEGQNVTLSCEQNLNHDAMYWYRQDPGQGLRLIYYSQIVNDFQKGDIAEGYSVSREKKESFPLTVTSAQKNPTAFYLCASRGGTSVSTGELFFGEGSRLTVL.

V gene TRBV15 combines with J gene TRBJ2-7; D perhaps matches TRBD1 (6 bases). The CDR3 has 13 residues. Trimming took off 7 bases at V and 7 bases at J, with 17 bases between the two ends. Germline V lookup: CDR1 LNHNV, CDR2 YYDKDF (reference sequence). CDR3 sequence reads: CATKQGTTQEQYF. CDR3 bases: TGTGCCACCAAGCAAGGGACAACTCAGGAGCAGTACTTC.

V gene TRBV5-4 combines with J gene TRBJ2-7; tentatively, D is TRBD2 (6 bases). The V and J ends lost 1 base and 2 bases respectively, with 10 bases between them. Germline V gene sequence: CDR1 SGHNT, CDR2 YYREEE (reference sequence). The CDR3 covers 14 residues. CDR3 nucleotides: TGTGCCAGCAGCTTGTCGTCGGGAGCCTACGAGCAGTACTTC. Protein: CASSLSSGAYEQYF.

The chain carries TRBV7-2 and TRBJ2-7; no clear D gene. Germline V lookup: CDR1 SGHTA, CDR2 FQGNSA. The V and J ends lost 5 bases and 2 bases respectively, with 13 bases between them. The CDR3 length is 14 residues. The CDR3 reads CASSPNPATYEQYF. The CDR3, as DNA: TGTGCCAGCAGCCCTAACCCCGCGACCTACGAGCAGTACTTC.